The 15 T cell receptor beta chains presented below share a single source sample, sequenced in a study of shared clonotypes between healthy human individuals. TCRdb keeps only in-frame clones here, not all; method: immunoSEQ multiplex PCR. The sample lists roughly 2,300,000 clones, under 95% seen once, with 0.37% in the top ten. Sequencing was done on a sample of naive CD4+ T cells from PBMCs. Subset: CD45RA+ positively selected. Receptors were obtained from a man between 18 and 29 years old in good health. Some clones in this sample may be carry-over from other donors' samples.

The chain joins TRBV28 to TRBJ2-2; D may match TRBD1 or TRBD2 (5 bases each). Between the trimmed V and J ends, which lost 4 bases and 13 bases, there was a span of 16 bases. CDR3 length: 13 residues. The germline V gene encodes CDR1 MDHEN and CDR2 SYDVKM. DNA of the CDR3: TGTGCCAGCAGTTCCTACGGGGCCCAGGGGCTGTTTTTT. Amino acid sequence: CASSSYGAQGLFF.

The genes are TRBV6-5 and TRBJ2-2; a weak D match, TRBD2 (6 bases). Trimming left V 6 bases short and J 0 bases short, with 11 bases between. The CDR3 totals 15 residues. Germline loops: CDR1 MNHEY, CDR2 SVGAGI. The CDR3 bases are TGTGCCAGCAGCCCTAGCGCCCCGAACACCGGGGAGCTGTTTTTT. Translation gives CASSPSAPNTGELFF.

V usage is TRBV11-3 and J usage is TRBJ2-7; unclear D gene. This CDR3 region has 13 residues. Trimming took off 5 bases at V and 2 bases at J, with 10 bases between the two ends. The V gene's germline CDR1 is SGHNT and CDR2 YENEEA. CDR3 region: CASSGDPTYEQYF. The CDR3, as DNA: TGTGCCAGCAGCGGAGACCCTACCTACGAGCAGTACTTC.

The genes are TRBV14 and TRBJ2-5, with 8 positions matching TRBD2. With V trimmed by 3 bases and J by 5 bases, 8 bases remained unmatched. Germline lookup yields CDR1 SGHDN and CDR2 FVKESK. The CDR3 sequence is 15 residues long. CDR3 sequence reads: CASSQIAGNRETQYF. The CDR3 nucleotides are TGTGCCAGCAGCCAGATAGCGGGAAACAGGGAGACCCAGTACTTC.

The V call is TRBV29-1, the J call TRBJ1-1; tentative D call: TRBD1 (5 bases). This CDR3 comprises 13 residues. The V gene lost 7 bases and the J gene lost 1 base, with 13 bases spanning the gap. Germline-derived CDR1 and CDR2 are SQVTM and ANQGSEA. The CDR3 here is CSGDRLENTEAFF. CDR3 nucleotides: TGCAGCGGGGACCGGTTAGAGAACACTGAAGCTTTCTTT.

DNA of the CDR3: TGCGCCAGCAGCCAAGATCTTGGAATGTACGAGCAGTACTTC. This gives the protein CASSQDLGMYEQYF. V is TRBV4-1 and J is TRBJ2-7; no clear D. V gave up 0 bases and J gave up 4 bases, with 10 bases separating them. Germline CDR1 MGHRA, CDR2 YSYEKL. The CDR3 is 14 residues long.

The rearrangement links TRBV5-4 to TRBJ1-6, with 8 bases identical to TRBD1. V lost 4 bases and J lost 8; bases outside the gene matches: 8. The CDR3 consists of 15 residues. Germline assignment: CDR1 SGHNT and CDR2 YYREEE (reference sequence). CDR3 DNA sequence: TGTGCCAGCAGCCTTGTGGACAGGGAGCATTCACCCCTCCACTTT. Amino acids: CASSLVDREHSPLHF.

To note about this clone: One junction end does not reproduce the germline sequence, and a read error may be involved. V and J are TRBV15 and TRBJ2-2; TRBD1 aligns across 7 bases. The germline gives CDR1 LNHNV, CDR2 YYDKDF (reference sequence). The CDR3 runs to 16 residues. The CDR3 region has the DNA TGTGTCACCAGCAGCCCGGGACAGCCTTCCCCCGGGGAGCTGTTTTTT. Amino acids: CVTSSPGQPSPGELFF.

The V call is TRBV7-6, the J call TRBJ2-7; D might be TRBD1 or TRBD2, each matching 6 bases. The germline V and J ends were trimmed by 5 bases and 3 bases, with 17 bases remaining between them. The V gene's germline CDR1 is SGHVS and CDR2 FNYEAQ. This CDR3 region has 15 residues. The CDR3 loop reads CASSHAFGGLYEQYF. As DNA, the CDR3 is TGTGCCAGCAGCCATGCATTCGGGGGCCTCTACGAGCAGTACTTC.

This clone was recorded once. The rearrangement joins TRBV27 to TRBJ1-2; 8 bases agree with TRBD1. This CDR3 has 17 amino acids. The germline gives CDR1 MNHEY, CDR2 SMNVEV (reference sequence). V was pared by 2 bases and J by 5 bases, with 13 bases of the junction left unmatched. CDR3 sequence: CASSLDRGPGGAYGYTF. Here the CDR3 DNA reads TGTGCCAGCAGTTTAGACAGGGGCCCTGGTGGGGCTTATGGCTACACCTTC.

The chain employs TRBV28 and TRBJ1-1, with a possible D match to TRBD1 (5 bases). Per the germline V gene, CDR1 is MDHEN and CDR2 is SYDVKM. V lost 1 base and J lost 5, with 11 bases in between. This CDR3 spans 14 amino acids. DNA of the CDR3: TGTGCCAGCAGTTTATATTCGGGGGGAACTGAAGCTTTCTTT. The encoded protein is CASSLYSGGTEAFF.

This clone was detected only once. The chain combines TRBV10-3 with TRBJ1-3; D is perhaps TRBD1 (6 bases). The V end was cut by 11 bases, the J end by 0 bases, with 20 bases between. Germline values: CDR1 ENHRY, CDR2 SYGVKD. The CDR3 runs 16 residues. The CDR3 loop reads CALVPDSPRSGNTIYF. CDR3 DNA sequence: TGTGCCCTGGTCCCGGACAGTCCTCGCTCTGGAAACACCATATATTTT.

The genes are TRBV7-3 and TRBJ2-3; D may be TRBD2 (6 bases). CDR3 size: 15 residues. V lost 1 base and J lost 9, with 17 bases in between. Germline values: CDR1 SGHTA, CDR2 FQGTGA. The CDR3 spells CASSLNSGGAETQYF. CDR3 nucleotides: TGTGCCAGCAGCTTAAACTCCGGCGGGGCTGAGACGCAGTATTTT.

The V and J genes are TRBV5-1 and TRBJ2-7, with D possibly matching TRBD2 (6 bases). Germline values: CDR1 SGHRS, CDR2 YFSETQ. V was pared by 4 bases and J by 5 bases, with 13 bases between. The CDR3 runs to 13 residues. CDR3 sequence reads: CASSQTGSNEQYF. For the CDR3, the DNA is TGCGCCAGCAGCCAAACCGGGAGTAACGAGCAGTACTTC.

The chain links TRBV6-1 to TRBJ2-7; D is ambiguous. Trimming stripped 6 bases from V and 1 base from J, with 7 bases between. The CDR3 contains 12 residues. CDR1 and CDR2 from the germline V gene are MNHNS and SASEGT. The CDR3 DNA is TGTGCCAGCAGCGGACGTTCCTACGAGCAGTACTTC. Protein sequence: CASSGRSYEQYF.